What follows is one T cell receptor (beta chain) and its context. The antigen it recognizes is unknown. No base-level quality is on record; no much larger clone is a single base apart. The data are from a study of OX40 agonist ivuxolimab in advanced cancers. In terms of the full investigation: The costimulatory receptor OX40 (CD134) was targeted by ivuxolimab, a fully human IgG2 agonistic monoclonal antibody. The purpose of peripheral TCRbeta sequencing was to test whether ivuxolimab changed TCR sequence diversity and led to clonal T-cell expansion. The paper describes the monotherapy dose-escalation part (N = 52 patients) of the phase I trial of ivuxolimab. Partial responses were achieved by three dose-escalation patients, of whom one had hepatocellular carcinoma and two had cutaneous melanoma. Of the roughly 50 dose-escalation patients, hepatocellular carcinoma was present in approximately 20, melanoma in roughly 15, renal cell carcinoma in 9 and head and neck cancer in 9. Intravenous ivuxolimab was administered to patients every 2 weeks at six dose levels: 0.01, 0.1, 0.3, 1.5, 3 and 10 mg/kg. The dose-escalation cohort was roughly 87% male with a mean age of about 58 years, ranging from 23 to 79. Patients were allowed to have had prior anti-PD-1, anti-PD-L1 or anti-CTLA-4 therapy, and less than 45% of the dose-escalation patients had previously received checkpoint inhibitors.

Broader findings and caveats from the paper: After ivuxolimab, more expanded clones were found on average in CD8+ T cells than in CD4+ T cells. At doses of 0.1 to 3.0 mg/kg, clonal expansion of both CD4+ and CD8+ blood T cells was observed from baseline to week 6. In partial responders in the 0.1-3.0 mg/kg groups, normalized peripheral clonal expansion was found to be among the lowest, especially among CD8+ T cells. Low levels of normalized T-cell clonal expansion were also seen in some nonresponding patients. Antigen specificity was not determined for the clonally expanded peripheral T cells.

Patients with a history of autoimmune disease or receiving systemic immunosuppression were excluded from the trial. Peripheral blood for TCR sequencing was drawn from every dose cohort at baseline, at cycle 4 day 1 and at cycle 7 day 1. Samples came from an open-label, multicenter, first-in-human phase I dose-escalation trial of ivuxolimab. The trial enrolled adults with locally advanced or metastatic head and neck squamous cell, hepatocellular, melanoma or renal cell carcinoma. CD4+ and CD8+ T cells were sorted separately from peripheral blood before TCR sequencing. CDR1 and CDR2 were assigned from the germline V gene as SGHRS and YFSETQ. The CDR3 sequence holds 13 residues, the cysteine and phenylalanine included. The read is trimmed to its CDR3 DNA, 39 bases read in frame from base 1. Relative to germline, V is 1 base shorter and J is 3 bases shorter, with 5 bases between their ends. To sequence the TCRbeta CDR3 region, genomic DNA was isolated from the sorted cells. The immunoSEQ Assay was used to sequence the TCRbeta CDR3 regions. TCRdb stores this immuneACCESS table with in-frame sequences only. Part of the clones is absent; in the studies checked, under half of the shortfall reflects unresolved V genes, and no reason is known for the rest. A total of over 80,000 clones appear in this sample, roughly nine tenths of them only once. More than 5% of the sample rests with the top ten.

Recombination joined TRBV5-1 with TRBJ1-3; no D gene can be assigned with confidence. This sample comprised CD4+ or CD8+ T cells sorted from blood, obtained in a trial of the OX40 agonist ivuxolimab. The source of this sequence is an adult with an advanced solid tumor such as melanoma, head and neck, liver or kidney cancer. CDR3 protein: CASSLTGGNTIYF. The nucleotide sequence reads TGCGCCAGCAGCTTGACCGGTGGAAACACCATATATTTT.